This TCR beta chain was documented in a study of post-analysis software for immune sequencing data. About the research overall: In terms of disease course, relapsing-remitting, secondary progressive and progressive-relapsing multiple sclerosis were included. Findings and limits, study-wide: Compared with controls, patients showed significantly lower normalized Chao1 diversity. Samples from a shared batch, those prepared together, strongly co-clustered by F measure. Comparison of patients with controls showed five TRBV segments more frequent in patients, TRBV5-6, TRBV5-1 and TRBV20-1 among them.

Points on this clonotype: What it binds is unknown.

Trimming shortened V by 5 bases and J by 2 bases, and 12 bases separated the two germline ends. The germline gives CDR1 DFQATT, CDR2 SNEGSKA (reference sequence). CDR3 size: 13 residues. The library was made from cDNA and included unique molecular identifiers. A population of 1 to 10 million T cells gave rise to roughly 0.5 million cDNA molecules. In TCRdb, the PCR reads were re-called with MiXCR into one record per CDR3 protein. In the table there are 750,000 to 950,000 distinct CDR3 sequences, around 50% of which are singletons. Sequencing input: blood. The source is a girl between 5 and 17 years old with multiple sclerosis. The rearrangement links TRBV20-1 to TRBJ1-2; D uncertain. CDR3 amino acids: CSAGREGNYGYTF. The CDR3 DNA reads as TGCAGTGCTGGGCGGGAGGGCAACTATGGCTACACCTTC.